This T cell receptor (beta chain) was identified in a study of blood T cell repertoires in COVID-19. Looking at the study overall: T cells, B-cell-depleted T cells, or PBMCs provided the cDNA or gDNA that served as material.

Individuals aged about 18 to 89 years were recruited from 24 US areas. Researchers sorted participants into cohorts using their self-reported clinical history. Measured with immunoSEQ multiplex PCR; TCRdb has only the in-frame clones, and not every one. This table has about 300,000 clones, over 75% appearing once. This clone was found a few times. The V end lost 7 bases, the J end lost 4 bases, and 14 bases lay between the germline ends. The CDR3 is 14 residues long. Source material: PBMCs or T cells enriched from blood (not recorded which). This sequence was found in a woman under 40 who had recovered from COVID-19. The chain has TRBV23-1 and TRBJ1-5, with a tentative D call TRBD1 (6 bases). TRBV23-1 is identified as an open reading frame with a role that is uncertain. CDR3 region: CASKKGQGNQPQHF. Here the CDR3 DNA reads TGCGCCAGCAAGAAAGGGCAGGGGAATCAGCCCCAGCATTTT.